These 6 T cell receptor beta chains came from one sample sequenced in a study of cytomegalovirus exposure and HLA in healthy donors (dated by TCRdb to between 2016 and 2019). The library was built by means of the immunoSEQ multiplex PCR assay. For the multiplex PCR, a mixture combining 60 forward primers for TCR Vbeta segments and 13 reverse primers for TCR Jbeta segments was used. In its TCRdb copy, this immuneACCESS table keeps in-frame sequences only and misses some clones. Where compared with another copy, unresolved V genes explain less than half of these, and the others have no known cause. The sample table holds about 140,000 clones, of which approximately 80% were seen once. The top ten hold about 5% of the sample. Sequencing was performed on PBMCs. The receptor source for this set is a man aged 35 to 55 in good health and CMV-seronegative.

The V call is TRBV28, the J call TRBJ1-2; no definite D call. The CDR3 is 11 residues long. The germline CDR1 and CDR2 sequences are MDHEN and SYDVKM. V was clipped by 5 bases and J by 7 bases, with 8 bases between them. For the CDR3, the DNA is TGTGCCAGCAGTCCCCTCAGTGGCTACACCTTC. Translated: CASSPLSGYTF.

This sequence joins TRBV18 and TRBJ2-7, with D uncertain. The ends were cut back, 2 bases at V and 5 bases at J, with 10 bases in the middle. CDR1 KGHSH and CDR2 LQKENI come from the germline V gene. CDR3 length: 13 residues. The CDR3 DNA sequence: TGTGCCAGCTCACCAAATATTCCCGACGAGCAGTACTTC. Residues: CASSPNIPDEQYF. Combining the CDR3 with reference TRBV18 and TRBJ2-7 gives the whole variable domain NAGVMQNPRHLVRRRGQEARLRCSPMKGHSHVYWYRQLPEEGLKFMVYLQKENIIDESGMPKERFSAEFPKEGPSILRIQQVVRGDSAAYFCASSPNIPDEQYFGPGTRLTVT.

The chain joins TRBV7-8 to TRBJ1-2, with D possibly matching TRBD1 (5 bases). The CDR3 totals 16 residues. The germline V gene encodes CDR1 SGHVS and CDR2 FQNEAQ. V was clipped by 1 base and J by 8 bases, with 20 bases between them. The CDR3 loop is CASSLEPFSRGGGYTF. The CDR3 nucleotides read TGTGCCAGCAGCTTAGAACCTTTTTCGAGGGGAGGCGGCTACACCTTC.

The chain has TRBV21-1 and TRBJ1-2; the table gives TRBD1 as D, unverified against the DNA. TRBV21-1 is termed a pseudogene. There are 14 residues in the CDR3. The CDR3 sequence is CASTFNRTGNGYTF. The CDR3, as DNA: TGTGCCAGCACCTTCAATCGGACAGGGAATGGCTACACCTTC.

This sequence joins TRBV6-1 and TRBJ2-5; TRBD2 might be the D (6 bases). The CDR3 has 13 amino acids. Trimming took off 7 bases at V and 2 bases at J, with 11 bases between the two ends. Germline loops: CDR1 MNHNS, CDR2 SASEGT. The CDR3 is CASTEGNQETQYF. CDR3 coding DNA: TGTGCCAGCACGGAGGGAAATCAAGAGACCCAGTACTTC.

V usage is TRBV29-1 and J usage is TRBJ2-3, with D maybe TRBD1 (6 bases). V lost 0 bases to trimming and J lost 5 bases, with 9 bases between them. Germline CDR1 is SQVTM and CDR2 is ANQGSEA. The CDR3 is made up of 13 amino acids. As DNA, the CDR3 is TGCAGCGTTGAAGAGGGGGCCGTAGATACGCAGTATTTT. Its translation is CSVEEGAVDTQYF.